This T cell receptor (beta chain) was recovered during a study of monozygotic twins with inflammatory bowel disease. Every donor provided one blood sample measuring less than 3 ml. Template switching incorporated UMIs with a 6-nucleotide sample barcode. TCRdb re-called the 5' RACE reads; every CDR3 protein appears as one record, without DNA. This sample's clone table lists approximately 330,000 distinct CDR3 sequences. The CDR3 runs to 19 residues. Germline-derived CDR1 and CDR2 are MGHRA and YSYEKL. V and J are TRBV4-1 and TRBJ2-1; TCRdb returns TRBD2, unconfirmable since there is no DNA. Sequencing was done on a sample of blood. The sequence was collected from a human donor with ulcerative colitis or Crohn's disease, or a healthy co-twin of an affected twin (not recorded which). CDR3 protein: CASSKGGLAGVRSYNEQFF.